This passage covers 13 T cell receptor beta chains from one sample sequenced in a study of HIV-infected patients and healthy controls. No cell fractionation was done, so the repertoire covers all unsorted peripheral blood T cells. cDNA was made from roughly 470 ng RNA using alpha and beta constant primers. Using multiplexing indices, alpha and beta chain libraries were generated apart by chain-specific third strand synthesis. Via MiXCR, TCRdb re-called the 5' RACE reads, giving one row per CDR3 protein. The data show approximately 9,600 distinct CDR3 sequences, 5.2% seen once. The sequenced sample was blood, obtained before antiretroviral therapy. The receptor set was obtained from an adult with HIV infection.

Judged by abundance, this clonotype is medium-sized. The chain links TRBV27 to TRBJ2-7; D is uncertain. The CDR3 extends over 14 amino acids. The ends were cut back, 5 bases at V and 7 bases at J, with 18 bases in the middle. Looked up from germline, CDR1 is MNHEY and CDR2 is SMNVEV (reference sequence). The CDR3 loop reads CASSPALDPREQYF. The CDR3 bases are TGTGCCAGCAGTCCCGCCTTGGACCCCCGGGAGCAGTACTTC.

This clonotype came up many times. V gene TRBV6-2 or TRBV6-3 combines with J gene TRBJ2-3; 11 bases agree with TRBD2. The CDR3 is made up of 14 amino acids. Per germline, CDR1 MNHEY and CDR2 SVGEGT. V gave up 10 bases and J gave up 5 bases; unmatched junction bases: 8. The CDR3 region has the DNA TGTGCCACCGGTCTAGCGGGGGGAAGAGATACGCAGTATTTT. Its protein is CATGLAGGRDTQYF.

By share of the sample, this clonotype is medium-sized. The genes are TRBV9 and TRBJ2-1; D is unresolved. Germline CDR1 is SGDLS and CDR2 is YYNGEE. V was pared by 4 bases and J by 7 bases, with 12 bases between. The CDR3 has 13 residues. The CDR3 nucleotides are TGTGCCAGCAGCCCTCTTAGCATAAATGAGCAGTTCTTC. As protein: CASSPLSINEQFF.

This clonotype has a count of ten or more. The chain links TRBV27 to TRBJ2-1; maybe TRBD2 (5 bases). The CDR3 runs 14 residues. V was shortened by 5 bases and J by 1 base, with 9 bases between the two germline ends. The germline V gene encodes CDR1 MNHEY and CDR2 SMNVEV (reference sequence). CDR3 bases: TGTGCCAGCAGTATACTAGGGTCCTACAATGAGCAGTTCTTC. Translated, it gives CASSILGSYNEQFF.

Judged by abundance, this clonotype is medium-sized (0.01 to 0.1%). The genes are TRBV7-9 and TRBJ2-3, with D possibly TRBD2 on 8 matching bases. Germline CDR1 SEHNR, CDR2 FQNEAQ (reference sequence). The V end lost 2 bases, the J end lost 5 bases, and 17 bases lay between the germline ends. There are 16 residues in the CDR3. CDR3 coding DNA: TGTGCCAGCAGCTTATTCGGTAGCGGGACAGAAGATACGCAGTATTTT. Its protein product is CASSLFGSGTEDTQYF.

The chain joins TRBV20-1 to TRBJ2-7, with D tentatively TRBD2 (6 bases). Per germline, CDR1 DFQATT and CDR2 SNEGSKA (reference sequence). This CDR3 region has 13 residues. V dropped 6 bases and J dropped 0 bases, with 12 bases sitting between them. The CDR3 DNA follows: TGCAGTGCGGTCGCGGGGTTCTCCTACGAGCAGTACTTC. Translation gives CSAVAGFSYEQYF.

This clonotype was observed many times. The rearrangement links TRBV19 to TRBJ2-3, with 7 bases matching TRBD2. V dropped 9 bases and J dropped 1; count of bases not matched to a gene: 19. Germline lookup yields CDR1 LNHDA and CDR2 SQIVND (reference sequence). The CDR3 is 18 amino acids. The CDR3 spells CASPGPGWRERCTDTQYF. CDR3 coding DNA: TGTGCCAGCCCAGGCCCCGGCTGGCGGGAGCGGTGCACAGATACGCAGTATTTT.

This clonotype rates as medium-sized. The chain uses TRBV5-1 and TRBJ2-3; 11 bases align to TRBD2. CDR3 size: 17 residues. Trimming at V came to 3 bases and at J to 6 bases, leaving 12 bases not matched to a gene. Germline CDR1 reads SGHRS; CDR2 reads YFSETQ. In DNA, the CDR3 is TGCGCCAGCAGCTACCTTAGCGGGAGGGCCGGAGCGGATACGCAGTATTTT. Amino acids: CASSYLSGRAGADTQYF.

By its share, this clonotype is medium-sized. V is TRBV7-8 and J is TRBJ2-5, with 8 bases matching TRBD1. The junction had 9 bases not matched to a gene; V was cut back by 2 bases and J by 4 bases. The CDR3 runs to 16 residues. The germline V gene has CDR1 SGHVS and CDR2 FQNEAQ. The CDR3 DNA reads TGTGCCAGCAGCTTAAGCCAGGGGGCTAAGGGAGAGACCCAGTACTTC. It specifies CASSLSQGAKGETQYF.

This clonotype qualifies as medium-sized. V is TRBV3-1 and J is TRBJ1-1, with 8 positions matching TRBD1. V dropped 4 bases and J dropped 6; count of bases not matched to a gene: 13. This CDR3 comprises 16 residues. Germline values: CDR1 LGHDT, CDR2 YNNKEL (reference sequence). CDR3 loop: CASSLAGGPSSPEAFF. The CDR3 DNA reads as TGTGCCAGCAGCCTTGCAGGGGGCCCCAGCTCGCCTGAAGCTTTCTTT.

This clonotype occurred many times. The chain is built from TRBV29-1 and TRBJ2-2, with D perhaps TRBD1 or TRBD2 (5 bases each). The CDR3 runs to 11 residues. V gave up 0 bases and J gave up 17 bases, with 13 bases separating them. Germline assignment: CDR1 SQVTM and CDR2 ANQGSEA. CDR3 coding DNA: TGCAGCGTTGAAGAGGGGGACGGTTGTTTTTTT. It is translated as CSVEEGDGCFF.

This clonotype came up many times. The rearrangement uses TRBV23-1 and TRBJ1-5; a possible D gene is TRBD1 (6 bases). TRBV23-1 carries the ORF label, with uncertain function. This CDR3 is built from 17 residues. V dropped 3 bases and J dropped 0 bases, with 15 bases sitting between them. The CDR3 nucleotides are TGCGCCAGCAGTCAGCGTAAGGGGGTCTATAGCAATCAGCCCCAGCATTTT. Protein: CASSQRKGVYSNQPQHF.

This clonotype was observed at least ten times. The V call is TRBV7-8, the J call TRBJ2-1; D might be TRBD1 (6 bases). The V end was cut by 0 bases, the J end by 1 base, with 13 bases between. Germline V gene sequence: CDR1 SGHVS, CDR2 FQNEAQ. The CDR3 runs 17 residues. As DNA, the CDR3 is TGTGCCAGCAGCTTAGCAACAGGGTCCTCGTCCTACAATGAGCAGTTCTTC. It is translated as CASSLATGSSSYNEQFF.